Listed below are T cell receptor beta chains from one sample, sequenced in a study of blood T cell repertoires in COVID-19. Method: immunoSEQ multiplex PCR; TCRdb's copy keeps in-frame clones and lacks some. The table lists 270,000 or so clones, roughly 88% of them singletons. Sequencing was done on a sample of PBMCs or T cells enriched from blood (not recorded which). The receptors come from a woman aged 40 to 50 with acute COVID-19. The CDR3 runs from the conserved cysteine through the conserved F or W. A D gene is named only where the DNA matches it firmly. Size values are once, few and many counts, or a class for expanded clones, and some rows have none.

13	TRBD2	TRBJ2-5	TRBV10-1	.	CASSEAGGETQYF	TGCGCCAGCAGTGAAGCGGGAGGCGAGACCCAGTACTTC
14	.	TRBJ2-3	TRBV4-1	.	CASSRGTGTDTQYF	TGCGCCAGCAGCCGCGGGACTGGCACAGATACGCAGTATTTT
19	TRBD1	TRBJ1-5	TRBV30	.	CAWSVLSWGQEMDNQPQHF	TGTGCCTGGAGTGTACTTAGTTGGGGACAGGAGATGGACAATCAGCCCCAGCATTTT
16	.	TRBJ1-2	TRBV28	.	CASSFGGPPSPEGYTF	TGTGCCAGCAGTTTTGGGGGCCCTCCTAGCCCGGAGGGCTACACCTTC
15	TRBD1	TRBJ2-5	TRBV18	once	CASSRQGGIQETQYF	TGTGCCAGCTCCCGACAGGGGGGCATCCAAGAGACCCAGTACTTC
14	.	TRBJ2-1	TRBV5-6	.	CASSLVMAVNEQFF	TGTGCCAGCAGCTTGGTGATGGCCGTCAATGAGCAGTTCTTC
15	.	TRBJ2-6	TRBV5-1	.	CASSLAGSGANVLTF	TGCGCCAGCAGCTTGGCGGGTTCTGGGGCCAACGTCCTGACTTTC
17	TRBD2	TRBJ2-1	TRBV5-4	.	CASSLTVMGLVSGEQFF	TGTGCCAGCAGCTTGACTGTTATGGGACTAGTCTCAGGTGAGCAGTTCTTC
14	TRBD1	TRBJ1-3	TRBV19	.	CASSRDSGSHTIYF	TGTGCCAGTAGTCGGGACAGCGGGTCCCACACCATATATTTT
12	.	TRBJ1-1	TRBV12-3/TRBV12-4	.	CASRRGNTEAFF	TGTGCCAGCAGACGGGGGAACACTGAAGCTTTCTTT